Many counts were recorded for the clone carrying this T cell receptor beta chain. The data derive from a study of regulatory T cells in long-lasting Graves disease. Sample time point: newly diagnosed GD, antithyroid drugs for less than 3 months. Following extraction of RNA from PBMCs, that RNA was used to make the TCR library. By American Thyroid Association guidelines, Graves' disease was diagnosed in the cohort. V lost 8 bases, J lost 1 base, and 11 bases lay in between. The CDR3 runs to 13 residues. Germline V CDR1 and CDR2: MDHEN, SYDVKM. Sequencing libraries for TCR beta were prepared with iRepertoire HTBI primers and Arm-PCR of CDR3 regions. Each CDR3 protein gets one entry after TCRdb re-called the multiplex PCR reads with MiXCR. The sample contains roughly 560,000 distinct CDR3 sequences, about 12% of which appear only once. These same data were also listed under a study on T cells in Graves' hyperthyroidism and ophthalmopathy. That source adds: Using the HTBI primer set, a first-round RT-PCR was run on the TCR CDR3.

This TCR derives from a woman aged 25 to 39 with Graves disease. This sample comprised peripheral blood mononuclear cells (PBMCs), obtained at new diagnosis, from a patient treated with antithyroid drugs. This chain uses TRBV28 with TRBJ2-5, with D maybe TRBD2 (5 bases). Written as DNA, the CDR3 is TGTGCCAGCTCAAAACTAGTCCAAGAGACCCAGTACTTC. It specifies CASSKLVQETQYF. The complete variable domain, with remaining parts taken from reference TRBV28 and TRBJ2-5, reads DVKVTQSSRYLVKRTGEKVFLECVQDMDHENMFWYRQDPGLGLRLIYFSYDVKMKEKGDIPEGYSVSREKKERFSLILESASTNQTSMYLCASSKLVQETQYFGPGTRLLVL.